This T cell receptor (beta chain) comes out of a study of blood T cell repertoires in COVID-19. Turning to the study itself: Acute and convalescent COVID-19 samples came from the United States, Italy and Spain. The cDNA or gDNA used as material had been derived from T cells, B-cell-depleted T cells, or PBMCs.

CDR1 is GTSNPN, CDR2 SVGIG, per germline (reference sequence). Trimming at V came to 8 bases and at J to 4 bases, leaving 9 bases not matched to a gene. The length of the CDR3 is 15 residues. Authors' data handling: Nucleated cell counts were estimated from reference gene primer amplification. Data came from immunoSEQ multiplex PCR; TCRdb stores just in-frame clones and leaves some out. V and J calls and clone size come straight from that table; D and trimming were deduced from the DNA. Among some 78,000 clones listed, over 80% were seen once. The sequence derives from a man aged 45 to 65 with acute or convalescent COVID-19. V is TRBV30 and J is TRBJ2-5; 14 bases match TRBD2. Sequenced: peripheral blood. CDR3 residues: CAASTSGREGETQYF. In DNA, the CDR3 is TGTGCCGCCTCGACTAGCGGGAGGGAAGGAGAGACCCAGTACTTC.